The rows below give T cell receptor beta chains drawn from one sample of a study of T cell repertoires in cytomegalovirus infection. TCRdb re-analysed the reads in MiXCR, keeping a single row per CDR3 protein. The sample has around 210,000 distinct CDR3 sequences, around 6.4% seen once; the top ten hold 6.5%. Material for sequencing was PBMCs. Every receptor here comes from a human donor in good health (CMV status not recorded). Some clones in this sample may be carry-over from other donors' samples. Both conserved end residues are trimmed from each CDR3. Fields, in order: CDR3 protein, CDR3 length, V gene, J gene.

CDR3 protein: ASSVELGFAGELF
CDR3 length: 13
V gene: TRBV9
J gene: TRBJ2-2

CDR3 protein: ASSLQGFEQY
CDR3 length: 10
V gene: TRBV28
J gene: TRBJ2-7

CDR3 protein: ASSPGLVSSYNEQF
CDR3 length: 14
V gene: TRBV2
J gene: TRBJ2-1

CDR3 protein: SVRMIDEKLF
CDR3 length: 10
V gene: TRBV29-1
J gene: TRBJ1-4

CDR3 protein: ASSQDQVAGGNTDTQY
CDR3 length: 16
V gene: TRBV4-2
J gene: TRBJ2-3

CDR3 protein: SAVDMQETQY
CDR3 length: 10
V gene: TRBV29-1
J gene: TRBJ2-5

CDR3 protein: ASSGGGTGNTIY
CDR3 length: 12
V gene: TRBV7-8
J gene: TRBJ1-3

CDR3 protein: ASSSLGGGLKDTQY
CDR3 length: 14
V gene: TRBV28
J gene: TRBJ2-3

CDR3 protein: ASSLGPGQGISYQETQY
CDR3 length: 17
V gene: TRBV7-6
J gene: TRBJ2-5

CDR3 protein: ASSLALETDTQY
CDR3 length: 12
V gene: TRBV5-1
J gene: TRBJ2-3

CDR3 protein: SARTANTGELF
CDR3 length: 11
V gene: TRBV29-1
J gene: TRBJ2-2

CDR3 protein: ASSPSGDGYT
CDR3 length: 10
V gene: TRBV7-2
J gene: TRBJ1-2

CDR3 protein: ASSLVGGGYEQF
CDR3 length: 12
V gene: TRBV7-2
J gene: TRBJ2-1

CDR3 protein: SAEGFAHQPQH
CDR3 length: 11
V gene: TRBV20-1
J gene: TRBJ1-5

CDR3 protein: ASSGLQGRSGYT
CDR3 length: 12
V gene: TRBV7-2
J gene: TRBJ1-2

CDR3 protein: ASSRTWDQRYGYT
CDR3 length: 13
V gene: TRBV5-5
J gene: TRBJ1-2

CDR3 protein: ASSLVLAGITGELF
CDR3 length: 14
V gene: TRBV11-3
J gene: TRBJ2-2

CDR3 protein: ASSLGGLAGASLAKNIQY
CDR3 length: 18
V gene: TRBV7-2
J gene: TRBJ2-4

CDR3 protein: ASLVGSSEAF
CDR3 length: 10
V gene: TRBV25-1
J gene: TRBJ1-1

CDR3 protein: ASISLAESYEQY
CDR3 length: 12
V gene: TRBV6-1
J gene: TRBJ2-7

CDR3 protein: ASSLGSENTEAF
CDR3 length: 12
V gene: TRBV5-1
J gene: TRBJ1-1

CDR3 protein: ASRDRGFSNQPQH
CDR3 length: 13
V gene: TRBV7-2
J gene: TRBJ1-5

CDR3 protein: ASRDAGTENNEQF
CDR3 length: 13
V gene: TRBV9
J gene: TRBJ2-1

CDR3 protein: ASSTSGGSYNEQF
CDR3 length: 13
V gene: TRBV2
J gene: TRBJ2-1

CDR3 protein: ASSSWEAYNEQF
CDR3 length: 12
V gene: TRBV5-5
J gene: TRBJ2-1

CDR3 protein: ASSQFMNTEAF
CDR3 length: 11
V gene: TRBV16
J gene: TRBJ1-1

CDR3 protein: ASSPGLGGNTEAF
CDR3 length: 13
V gene: TRBV18
J gene: TRBJ1-1

CDR3 protein: ASSDTATLTEQY
CDR3 length: 12
V gene: TRBV2
J gene: TRBJ2-7